This TCR beta chain was recorded in a study of cytomegalovirus exposure and HLA in healthy donors. Overall study: The approximately 710 first-cohort repertoires and the approximately 110 validation repertoires shared the same platform, a later analysis reported.

Here immunoSEQ multiplex PCR was the method, and the copy in TCRdb shows in-frame clones only, minus some. The table has hundreds of thousands of clones, around 86% seen once. On this clone: Its antigen is unidentified.

Study-wide results and limits: Reports indicated that the classifier achieved high specificity and sensitivity in diagnosing cytomegalovirus status. A later analysis found first-cohort TCR clusters tended to co-occur in the 90 to 150 validation repertoires. Some TCR beta chains (roughly 160 of them) were listed as cytomegalovirus-associated.

Sequenced input: PBMCs. This TCR was sampled from a woman aged 18-35 years in good health and CMV-seropositive.

This CDR3 is CASRRREGWTDTQYF. The CDR3 DNA follows: TGTGCCAGCAGGAGGCGGGAGGGTTGGACAGATACGCAGTATTTT. The chain is built from TRBV27 and TRBJ2-3; 9 nucleotides agree with TRBD2. After removal of 6 bases from V and 3 bases from J, the junction contained 7 bases not matched to a gene. The CDR3 spans 15 residues. Germline V lookup: CDR1 MNHEY, CDR2 SMNVEV (reference sequence).